The following is a TCR beta chain sequence with its context. Its antigen is as yet unknown. The data belong to a study of T cell repertoires in ileal Crohn's disease. Overall study results and limits: Clonal expansions were more frequent in active smokers than non-smokers at surgery. Every patient over 26.8% clonality showed endoscopic recurrence.

The sample's time point: neoterminal ileum biopsy at postoperative endoscopy, about 6 months after surgery. Included were adult ileal or ileocolonic Crohn's patients indicated for ileocolonic resection. The repertoire was sequenced with immunoSEQ multiplex PCR; TCRdb's copy has only in-frame clones and lacks some. The table has approximately 14,000 clones, 78% seen once. Germline V gene sequence: CDR1 GTSNPN, CDR2 SVGIG (reference sequence). Trimming left V 0 bases short and J 2 bases short, with 5 bases between. The CDR3 runs 12 residues. The rearrangement uses TRBV30 and TRBJ2-7; D unresolved. The TCR was taken from an adult with Crohn's disease. Sequencing used ileal tissue. CDR3 residues: CAWSVGPYEQYF. CDR3 bases: TGTGCCTGGAGTGTTGGGCCCTACGAGCAGTACTTC.